This T cell receptor beta chain was documented in a study of T cell repertoires in ileal Crohn's disease. TCRdb's table, derived via immunoSEQ multiplex PCR, lists solely in-frame clones and lacks some. Of around 15,000 clones in the sample, about 55% are singletons; the top ten hold 5% to 7%. CDR3 length equals 13 residues. Germline assignment: CDR1 SGHDN and CDR2 FVKESK. V gave up 0 bases and J gave up 8 bases, with 8 bases separating them. This sequence joins TRBV14 and TRBJ2-1; possible D gene TRBD1, 5 bases. The TCR originated in an adult with Crohn's disease. Specimen: ileal tissue. The CDR3 coding sequence is TGTGCCAGCAGCCAAGATAGGGGTTATGAGCAGTTCTTC. Translated: CASSQDRGYEQFF.